This is a list of T cell receptor beta chains from one sample in a study of blood T cell repertoires in COVID-19. Only in-frame clones appear in the TCRdb table, and some are missing; sequencing was by immunoSEQ multiplex PCR. The table records about 380,000 clones, around 89% of them present only once. The sample was peripheral blood. Every receptor here comes from a man aged 40-50 years with acute or convalescent COVID-19. Each CDR3 is given with its conserved first and last residue. The D gene is left open where the match is weak. Clone size is stated in some rows and not others, as once, few, many or a class when expanded.

once | TRBJ2-4 | NA | TRBV24-1 | CATSDGQLKNIQYF | TGTGCCACCAGTGATGGACAGCTCAAAAACATTCAGTACTTC
NA | TRBJ2-7 | TRBD2 | TRBV18 | CASSPRTSGIDYEQYF | TGTGCCAGCTCACCAAGGACTAGCGGGATAGACTACGAGCAGTACTTC
NA | TRBJ2-1 | NA | TRBV12-2 | CASRSSPLAGGELGYNEQFF | TGTGCAAGTCGCTCCAGCCCCCTAGCGGGAGGGGAATTGGGGTACAATGAGCAGTTCTTC
once | TRBJ2-7 | TRBD1 | TRBV19 | CASSTQTGGPYEQYF | TGTGCCAGTAGTACCCAAACAGGGGGCCCTTACGAGCAGTACTTC
NA | TRBJ2-5 | NA | TRBV27 | CASTDNRDTSQETQYF | TGTGCCAGCACCGACAACCGGGACACCTCACAAGAGACCCAGTACTTC
NA | TRBJ2-7 | TRBD1 | TRBV28 | CASTLTGQVYEQYF | TGTGCCAGCACTTTGACAGGGCAGGTTTACGAGCAGTACTTC
NA | TRBJ1-5 | NA | TRBV30 | CAWSIRQYSNQPQHF | TGTGCCTGGAGTATTAGACAGTATAGCAATCAGCCCCAGCATTTT
NA | TRBJ1-1 | TRBD1 | TRBV6-5 | CASSRQGVLTEAFF | TGTGCCAGCAGTAGACAGGGAGTACTCACTGAAGCTTTCTTT
NA | TRBJ2-7 | NA | TRBV27 | CASSLEPGTYEQYF | TGTGCCAGCAGTTTAGAGCCTGGGACTTACGAGCAGTACTTC
NA | TRBJ1-1 | NA | TRBV28 | CASSLWTVRATEAFF | TGTGCCAGCAGTTTATGGACAGTAAGGGCCACTGAAGCTTTCTTT
NA | TRBJ1-1 | NA | TRBV25-1 | CASSWTVNTEAFF | TGTGCCAGCAGTTGGACAGTTAACACTGAAGCTTTCTTT
NA | TRBJ2-5 | NA | TRBV6-5 | CASSYSIRGGETQYF | TGTGCCAGCAGTTACTCGATAAGAGGGGGTGAGACCCAGTACTTC
NA | TRBJ1-2 | NA | TRBV28 | CASSPPGTQGGYTF | TGTGCCAGCAGCCCTCCGGGGACTCAGGGCGGCTACACCTTC
NA | TRBJ2-7 | NA | TRBV5-1 | CASSLGRPPYEQYF | TGCGCCAGCAGCTTGGGCAGGCCACCCTACGAGCAGTACTTC
NA | TRBJ2-2 | TRBD2 | TRBV28 | CASSLVSRGGTGELFF | TGTGCCAGCAGTCTCGTTTCCCGGGGGGGGACCGGGGAGCTGTTTTTT
NA | TRBJ1-5 | NA | TRBV19 | CASSFQGGRQPQHF | TGTGCCAGTAGTTTTCAGGGCGGGAGGCAGCCCCAGCATTTT
NA | TRBJ2-1 | NA | TRBV9 | CASSPRGSPYNEQFF | TGTGCCAGCAGCCCTCGGGGTTCCCCGTACAATGAGCAGTTCTTC
NA | TRBJ1-2 | NA | TRBV4-2 | CASSQVGRGNYGYTF | TGTGCCAGCAGCCAAGTCGGCAGGGGCAACTATGGCTACACCTTC
NA | TRBJ2-3 | TRBD2 | TRBV10-1 | CASSEGLAGNTDTQYF | TGCGCCAGCAGTGAGGGACTAGCGGGAAACACAGATACGCAGTATTTT
NA | TRBJ2-7 | TRBD1 | TRBV30 | CAWSRDRGLTAYEQYF | TGTGCCTGGAGTCGGGACAGGGGGCTGACGGCCTACGAGCAGTACTTC